Reported below is one T cell receptor beta chain. The target antigen is unknown. This sample was taken from a study of CD8 T cells in ankylosing spondylitis. Study outcomes and limitations: Significant enrichment of disease-linked clones was reportedly seen in matched ankylosing spondylitis synovial fluid. Characteristic, it appeared, of ankylosing spondylitis blood was a TCR beta motif of eight highly homologous variants.

Between the trimmed V and J ends, which lost 3 bases and 5 bases, there was a span of 15 bases. The CDR3 totals 14 residues. Per the germline V gene, CDR1 is DFQATT and CDR2 is SNEGSKA (reference sequence). In making TCR beta libraries, quantitative 5'-RACE with molecular barcodes was used. Via MiXCR, TCRdb re-called the 5' RACE reads, giving one row per CDR3 protein. Of some 800,000 distinct CDR3 sequences listed, 10% to 15% are singletons. The specimen was blood, either unsorted or a sorted T cell fraction (not recorded which). The chain employs TRBV20-1 and TRBJ2-3, with D possibly being TRBD2 (7 bases). The TCR was taken from a male donor with ankylosing spondylitis. The CDR3 spells CSARRGGAEDTQYF. The DNA of the CDR3 is TGCAGTGCTAGGCGAGGGGGGGCAGAAGATACGCAGTATTTT.